A single sample is the source of the 8 T cell receptor beta chains below, sequenced in a study of blood T cells in healthy people across ages. The second PCR ran roughly 6 to 11 cycles with a sample-barcoded 5' primer and J-beta primers. MiXCR, applied by TCRdb to the 5' RACE reads, yields one record per CDR3 protein. In the table there are about 640,000 distinct CDR3 sequences, 58% of which are singletons. Input material: blood. Receptor source: a man aged 60 to 75 in good health.

The chain links TRBV5-1 to TRBJ2-7; D gene uncertain. The CDR3 sequence is 15 residues long. Germline lookup yields CDR1 SGHRS and CDR2 YFSETQ. Trimming removed 6 bases from V and 0 bases from J, with 16 bases in between. The CDR3 DNA reads as TGCGCCAGCACCCCAGTTCAGAGGAGCTCCTACGAGCAGTACTTC. Residues: CASTPVQRSSYEQYF.

This clonotype was counted only a few times. J is TRBJ2-5 and V is TRBV7-2, with a weak D call TRBD1 (5 bases). The CDR3 is 15 residues long. V lost 2 bases and J 2 bases, leaving 12 bases between the germline ends. CDR1 and CDR2 (germline): SGHTA, FQGNSA. The CDR3 bases are TGTGCCAGCAGCTTACAGGGCGGATGGCAAGAGACCCAGTACTTC. Amino acids: CASSLQGGWQETQYF. Together with reference TRBV7-2 and TRBJ2-5, the CDR3 gives the full variable domain: GAGVSQSPSNKVTEKGKDVELRCDPISGHTALYWYRQSLGQGLEFLIYFQGNSAPDKSGLPSDRFSAERTGGSVSTLTIQRTQQEDSAVYLCASSLQGGWQETQYFGPGTRLLVL.

The chain recombines TRBV10-3 with TRBJ2-3; the D is unclear. The CDR3 has 11 amino acids. Germline CDR1 and CDR2: ENHRY and SYGVKD. Trimming took 11 bases from V and 6 from J, leaving 12 bases between them. The CDR3 DNA sequence: TGTGCCCCACAGCGCCGGGATACGCAGTATTTT. Amino acid sequence: CAPQRRDTQYF.

The chain has TRBV27 and TRBJ2-4; 13 bases are shared with TRBD2. Germline-derived CDR1 and CDR2 are MNHEY and SMNVEV (reference sequence). After removal of 6 bases from V and 9 bases from J, the junction contained 8 bases not matched to a gene. The CDR3 spans 15 residues. CDR3 sequence (DNA): TGTGCCAGCAGCAAACTAGCGGGGGGGCGCGTCATTCAGTACTTC. This codes for CASSKLAGGRVIQYF.

The chain is built from TRBV6-6 and TRBJ1-5, with D hard to call. The CDR3 contains 13 residues. Trimming shortened V by 4 bases and J by 10 bases, and 14 bases separated the two germline ends. Germline loops: CDR1 MNHNY, CDR2 SVGAGI (reference sequence). CDR3 sequence: CASSSVRASPQHF. As DNA, the CDR3 is TGTGCCAGCAGTTCCGTTAGGGCTAGCCCCCAGCATTTT.

This clonotype has more than one count but fewer than ten. Here the CDR3 DNA reads TGTGCCAGCAGTTTAGGGATGTACCAAGAGACCCAGTACTTC. Translating it yields CASSLGMYQETQYF. The chain couples TRBV27 to TRBJ2-5, with D uncertain. V lost 2 bases and J 0 bases, leaving 7 bases between the germline ends. The CDR3 sequence is 14 residues long. Germline values: CDR1 MNHEY, CDR2 SMNVEV (reference sequence).

This sequence joins TRBV12-3 or TRBV12-4 and TRBJ1-5; D is unclear. Trimming removed 3 bases at V and 3 bases at J, with 9 bases between. The CDR3 has 14 amino acids. The CDR3 is CASSFIGPNQPQHF. The CDR3 nucleotides read TGTGCCAGCAGTTTCATAGGGCCCAATCAGCCCCAGCATTTT.

The rearrangement links TRBV6-6 to TRBJ2-5, with TRBD2 matching over 8 bases. The V and J ends lost 6 bases and 1 base, in that order; junction bases with no gene match: 4. The CDR3 is 14 amino acids. CDR1 MNHNY and CDR2 SVGAGI come from the germline V gene (reference sequence). CDR3 loop: CASRLAGPQETQYF. Here the CDR3 DNA reads TGTGCCAGCAGGCTAGCGGGCCCCCAAGAGACCCAGTACTTC.